This T cell receptor beta chain was captured by sequencing in a study of beta chain features in type 1 diabetes. The study, taken as a whole, reports: Overrepresentation of cells with high TCR expression could result from cDNA sequencing. More deletions and fewer insertions at VDJ junctions were seen in type 1 diabetes patients. All four CD4+ subsets of Type 1 diabetes patients contained TCRB CDR3s that were moderately but significantly shorter.

On this clone: Its target is not known. Other DNA sequences in the sample encode the same CDR3.

TCRB transcripts that were expressed got sequenced, as all of the isolated RNA had been reverse transcribed. The data were produced by immunoSEQ multiplex PCR, yet TCRdb's version contains in-frame clones alone and is incomplete. The data contain fewer than 900,000 clones, 15% to 20% of them singletons. The CDR3 is 14 residues long. J was trimmed by 3 bases and V by 5 bases; bases with no gene match: 1. Germline CDR1 reads MDHEN; CDR2 reads SYDVKM. The gene calls are TRBV28 and TRBJ2-1; 10 positions agree with TRBD2. The TCR sequence derives from a woman younger than 35 in good health. The sequencing input was naive CD4+ T cells from blood. CDR3: CASSLAGVYNEQFF. The DNA of the CDR3 is TGTGCCAGCAGTCTAGCGGGAGTCTACAATGAGCAGTTCTTC. Full variable domain (rest looked up from reference TRBV28 and TRBJ2-1): DVKVTQSSRYLVKRTGEKVFLECVQDMDHENMFWYRQDPGLGLRLIYFSYDVKMKEKGDIPEGYSVSREKKERFSLILESASTNQTSMYLCASSLAGVYNEQFFGPGTRLTVL.